This TCR beta chain was captured in a study of blood T cell repertoires in COVID-19. Study-wide background: T cells, B-cell-depleted T cells, or PBMCs supplied cDNA or gDNA.

Germline CDR1 LNHDA, CDR2 SQIVND (reference sequence). The length of the CDR3 is 16 residues. V was clipped by 6 bases and J by 1 base; unmatched bases: 10. Authors' methods: Reference gene primer amplification gave estimated nucleated cell counts. Only in-frame clones appear in the TCRdb table, and some are missing; sequencing was by immunoSEQ multiplex PCR. Clone size and the V and J calls come from that table; the DNA yielded D and trimming. The data contain roughly 230,000 clones, 65% to 90% of them singletons. This clone came up once. The sequence derives from a woman aged 45 to 65 with acute or convalescent COVID-19. The sample taken for sequencing was peripheral blood. The chain recombines TRBV19 with TRBJ1-1; 8 nucleotides match TRBD1. The CDR3 loop reads CASRSKTGGRNTEAFF. CDR3 bases: TGTGCCAGTAGATCAAAAACAGGGGGGAGGAACACTGAAGCTTTCTTT.